The clone carrying this TCR beta chain appeared a few times. CDR3 length: 14 amino acids. CDR1 WNHNN and CDR2 SYGVQD come from the germline V gene (reference sequence). V lost 4 bases to trimming and J lost 4 bases, with 13 bases between them. Profiling relied on immunoSEQ multiplex PCR, and the TCRdb table lists in-frame clones only, not all of them. The sample gives fewer than 200,000 clones, 65% to 80% of which show up once; 10% is in the top ten. The data originate from a study of shared clonotypes between healthy human individuals. The chain joins TRBV10-1 to TRBJ1-1; D might be TRBD1 (5 bases). The sample comprised memory CD4+ T cells sorted from blood. Subset here: CD45RA-negative fraction. The source of this sequence is a man in his thirties or forties in good health. CDR3 bases: TGCGCCAGCAGTGTCGACAGTGTCGGCACTGAAGCTTTCTTT. Amino acid sequence: CASSVDSVGTEAFF.